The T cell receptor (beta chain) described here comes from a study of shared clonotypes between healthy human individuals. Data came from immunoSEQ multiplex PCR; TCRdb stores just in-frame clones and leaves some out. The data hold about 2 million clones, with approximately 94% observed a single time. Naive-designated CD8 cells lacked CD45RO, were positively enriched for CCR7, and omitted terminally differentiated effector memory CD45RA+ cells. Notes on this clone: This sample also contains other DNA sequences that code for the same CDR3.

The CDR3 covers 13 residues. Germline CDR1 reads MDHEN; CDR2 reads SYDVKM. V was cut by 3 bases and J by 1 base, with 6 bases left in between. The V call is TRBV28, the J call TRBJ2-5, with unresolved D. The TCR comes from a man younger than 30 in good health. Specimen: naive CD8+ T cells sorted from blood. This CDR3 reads CASSLNTQETQYF. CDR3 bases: TGTGCCAGCAGTTTGAATACCCAAGAGACCCAGTACTTC.